This TCR beta chain stems from a study of T cells after yellow fever vaccination. To note about this clonotype: Its antigen is not identified. A junction boundary mismatches the germline segment, possibly from a read error.

TCRdb called the 5' RACE reads again in MiXCR, with one record for every CDR3 protein. The data hold about 350,000 distinct CDR3 sequences, with 11% observed a single time. Study results and caveats: Among primary-vaccination clones, most reappeared after the booster, at 96% for CD4 and more than 75% for CD8. A minor fraction of clonotypes spanned both CD4 and CD8 compartments.

The CDR3 runs to 13 residues. Germline V gives CDR1 SGHVS, CDR2 FQNEAQ. V usage is TRBV7-8 and J usage is TRBJ1-6; D gene uncertain. Specimen: PBMCs, collected on the day of the first yellow fever vaccination. The TCR sequence derives from a man aged 18 to 30 who received the YFV17D yellow fever vaccine. CDR3 in DNA: TGTGCCAGCAGCTTAGGGGGAATGGGCCCTCCGGACTTT. Protein: CASSLGGMGPPDF.